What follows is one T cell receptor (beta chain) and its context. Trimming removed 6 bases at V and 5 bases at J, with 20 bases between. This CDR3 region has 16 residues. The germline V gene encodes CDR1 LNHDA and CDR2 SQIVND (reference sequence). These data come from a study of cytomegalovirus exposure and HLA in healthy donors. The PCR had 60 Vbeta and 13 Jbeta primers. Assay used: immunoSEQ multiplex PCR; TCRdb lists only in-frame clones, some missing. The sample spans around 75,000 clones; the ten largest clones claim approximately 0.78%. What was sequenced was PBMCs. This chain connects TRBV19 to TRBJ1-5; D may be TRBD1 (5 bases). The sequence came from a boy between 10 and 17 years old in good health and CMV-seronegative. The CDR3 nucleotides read TGTGCCAGTAGCGGACCAGGCGGGACGGTTCATCAGCCCCAGCATTTT. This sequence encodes CASSGPGGTVHQPQHF.